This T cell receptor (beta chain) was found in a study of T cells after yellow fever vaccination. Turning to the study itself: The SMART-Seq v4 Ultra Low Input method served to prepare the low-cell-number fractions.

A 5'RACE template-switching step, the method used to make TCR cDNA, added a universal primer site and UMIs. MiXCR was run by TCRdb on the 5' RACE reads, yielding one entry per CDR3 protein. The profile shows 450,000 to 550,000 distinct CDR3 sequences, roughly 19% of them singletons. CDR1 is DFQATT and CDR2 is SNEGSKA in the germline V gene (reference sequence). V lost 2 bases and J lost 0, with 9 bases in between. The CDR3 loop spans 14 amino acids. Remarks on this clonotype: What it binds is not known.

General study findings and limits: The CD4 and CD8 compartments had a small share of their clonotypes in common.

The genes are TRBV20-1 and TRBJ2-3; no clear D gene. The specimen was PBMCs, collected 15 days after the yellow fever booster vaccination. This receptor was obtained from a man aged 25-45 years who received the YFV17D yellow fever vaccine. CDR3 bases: TGCAGTGCTAGACGGCAGGCCAGCACAGATACGCAGTATTTT. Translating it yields CSARRQASTDTQYF.